This T cell receptor (beta chain) was obtained from a study of cytomegalovirus exposure and HLA in healthy donors. The study, taken as a whole, reports: Fewer N-insertions (relative to the approximately 670-donor mean) were reportedly seen in an Asian-associated ancestry cluster in a later analysis.

Comments on this clone: The antigen is undetermined.

PCR involved 60 Vbeta and 13 Jbeta primers. Only in-frame clones appear in the TCRdb table, and some are missing; sequencing was by immunoSEQ multiplex PCR. This sample has fewer than 200,000 clones, with approximately 80% found just once. Germline V gene lookup returns CDR1 SGHTA and CDR2 FQGNSA. The CDR3 length is 14 residues. V trimming: 4 bases; J trimming: 6 bases; junction bases outside the gene matches: 8. This clonotype was sampled from a woman in her late teens or twenties in good health and CMV-seronegative. The chain is built from TRBV7-2 and TRBJ2-7, with 8 bases lining up with TRBD2. The material sequenced was PBMCs. The chain's CDR3 is CASSSVAGFREQYF. The DNA of the CDR3 is TGTGCCAGCAGCTCCGTAGCGGGATTCCGCGAGCAGTACTTC.